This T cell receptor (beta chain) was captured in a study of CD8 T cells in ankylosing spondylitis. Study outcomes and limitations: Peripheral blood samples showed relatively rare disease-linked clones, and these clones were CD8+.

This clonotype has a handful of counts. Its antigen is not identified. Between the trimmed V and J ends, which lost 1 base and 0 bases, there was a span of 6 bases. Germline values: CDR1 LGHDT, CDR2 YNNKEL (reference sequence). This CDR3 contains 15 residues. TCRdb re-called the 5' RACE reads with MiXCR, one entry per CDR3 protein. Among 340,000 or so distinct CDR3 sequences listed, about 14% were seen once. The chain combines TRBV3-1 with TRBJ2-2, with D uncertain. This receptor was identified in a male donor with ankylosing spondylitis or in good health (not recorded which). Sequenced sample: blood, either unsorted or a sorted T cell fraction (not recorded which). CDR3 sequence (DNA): TGTGCCAGCAGCCAAGCGCTGCCGAACACCGGGGAGCTGTTTTTT. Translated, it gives CASSQALPNTGELFF.